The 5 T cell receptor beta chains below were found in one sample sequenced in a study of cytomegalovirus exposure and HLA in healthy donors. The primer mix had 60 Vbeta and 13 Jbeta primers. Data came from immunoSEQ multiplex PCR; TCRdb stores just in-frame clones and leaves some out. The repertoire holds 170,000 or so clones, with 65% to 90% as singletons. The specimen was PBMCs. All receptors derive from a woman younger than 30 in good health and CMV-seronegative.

The chain's CDR3 is CASSSDRYNQPQHF. The CDR3 DNA reads TGTGCCAGCAGTTCCGACAGGTATAATCAGCCCCAGCATTTT. The chain recombines TRBV6-6 with TRBJ1-5; TRBD1 might be the D (6 bases). V gave up 4 bases and J gave up 4 bases, with 11 bases separating them. Germline CDR1 and CDR2: MNHNY and SVGAGI (reference sequence). The CDR3 consists of 14 residues.

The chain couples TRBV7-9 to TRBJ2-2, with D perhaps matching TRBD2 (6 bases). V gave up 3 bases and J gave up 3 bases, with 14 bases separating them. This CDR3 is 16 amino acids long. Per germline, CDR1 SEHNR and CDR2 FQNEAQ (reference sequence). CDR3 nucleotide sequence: TGTGCCAGCAGCTTGGCCGCCCCGGGGGACACCGGGGAGCTGTTTTTT. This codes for CASSLAAPGDTGELFF.

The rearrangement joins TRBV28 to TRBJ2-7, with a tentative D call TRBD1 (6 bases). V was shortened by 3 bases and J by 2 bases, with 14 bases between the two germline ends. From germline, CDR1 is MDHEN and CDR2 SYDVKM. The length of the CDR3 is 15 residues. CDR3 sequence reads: CASSFPGANPYEQYF. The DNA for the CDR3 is TGTGCCAGCAGTTTCCCAGGGGCTAACCCCTACGAGCAGTACTTC. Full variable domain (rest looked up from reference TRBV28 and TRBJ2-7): DVKVTQSSRYLVKRTGEKVFLECVQDMDHENMFWYRQDPGLGLRLIYFSYDVKMKEKGDIPEGYSVSREKKERFSLILESASTNQTSMYLCASSFPGANPYEQYFGPGTRLTVT.

CDR3 nucleotide sequence: TGCGCCAGCAGCTTGGAAGGTTTCGGGGCGGGGGGCTCCACAGATACGCAGTATTTT. Translated, it gives CASSLEGFGAGGSTDTQYF. The gene calls are TRBV5-1 and TRBJ2-3; 8 bases fit TRBD2. CDR3 size: 19 residues. Germline trimming cut 0 bases from V and 2 bases from J; bases unmatched to any gene: 14. Germline CDR1 is SGHRS and CDR2 is YFSETQ.

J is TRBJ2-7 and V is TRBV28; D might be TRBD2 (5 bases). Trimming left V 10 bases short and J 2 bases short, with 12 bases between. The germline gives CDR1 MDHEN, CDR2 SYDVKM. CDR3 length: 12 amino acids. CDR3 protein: CATRREPYEQYF. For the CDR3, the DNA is TGTGCCACTAGACGGGAACCCTACGAGCAGTACTTC.